This TCR beta chain appears in the sequencing data of a study of T cells in Graves' hyperthyroidism and ophthalmopathy. Amplification yielded TCR beta CDR3 regions, with RNA transcripts as the source. TCR CDR3 underwent first-round RT-PCR with the HTBI primer set. TCRdb re-analysed the multiplex PCR reads in MiXCR, keeping a single row per CDR3 protein. The sample lists 500,000 to 600,000 distinct CDR3 sequences, just under 20% occurring once. Trimming shortened V by 1 base and J by 6 bases, and 7 bases separated the two germline ends. CDR1 is KGHSH, CDR2 LQKENI, per germline. CDR3 length equals 13 residues. This clonotype was seen only a few times.

Material for sequencing was blood. The clonotype comes from a man aged 40-50 years with Graves' ophthalmopathy. This sequence joins TRBV18 and TRBJ2-1; D may correspond to TRBD1 or TRBD2 (5 bases each). The CDR3 sequence is CASSPRDLNEQFF. The CDR3 DNA is TGTGCCAGCTCACCACGGGACCTCAATGAGCAGTTCTTC.